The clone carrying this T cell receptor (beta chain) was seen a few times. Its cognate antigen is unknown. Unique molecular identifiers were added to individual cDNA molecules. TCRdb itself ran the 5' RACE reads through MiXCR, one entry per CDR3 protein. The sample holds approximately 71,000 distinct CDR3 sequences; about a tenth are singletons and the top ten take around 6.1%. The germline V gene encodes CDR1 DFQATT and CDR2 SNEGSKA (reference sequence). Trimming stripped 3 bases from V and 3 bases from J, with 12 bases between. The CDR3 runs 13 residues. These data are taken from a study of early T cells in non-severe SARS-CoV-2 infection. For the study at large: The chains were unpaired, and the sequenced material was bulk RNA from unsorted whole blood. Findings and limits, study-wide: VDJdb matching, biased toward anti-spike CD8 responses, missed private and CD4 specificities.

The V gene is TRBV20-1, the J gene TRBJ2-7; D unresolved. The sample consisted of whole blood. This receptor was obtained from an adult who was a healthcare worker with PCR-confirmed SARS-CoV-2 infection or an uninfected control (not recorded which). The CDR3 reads CSARLDTLYEQYF. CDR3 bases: TGCAGTGCTAGGCTTGACACGCTCTACGAGCAGTACTTC.